These 11 T cell receptor beta chains originate from one sample sequenced in a study of T cell repertoires in cytomegalovirus infection. TCRdb recomputed calls from the reads with MiXCR, one row per CDR3 protein. The data show over 250,000 distinct CDR3 sequences, about 26% seen once. What was sequenced was PBMCs. Receptors were obtained from a human donor in good health (CMV status not recorded). Some clones in this sample may be carry-over from other donors' samples.

The chain employs TRBV10-3 and TRBJ2-5; 13 bases line up with TRBD2. V lost 0 bases to trimming and J lost 2 bases; unmatched junction nucleotides: 0. The germline CDR1 and CDR2 sequences are ENHRY and SYGVKD. CDR3 length: 16 amino acids. DNA for the CDR3: TGTGCCATCAGTGAGTCGACTAGCGGGGGGCAAGAGACCCAGTACTTC. As protein: CAISESTSGGQETQYF.

The rearrangement links TRBV29-1 to TRBJ2-7; TRBD1 might be the D (5 bases). Looked up from germline, CDR1 is SQVTM and CDR2 is ANQGSEA. This CDR3 comprises 12 residues. V was clipped by 2 bases and J by 6 bases, with 11 bases between them. CDR3 in DNA: TGCAGCGTTGAAAGTAATGGGGCCGAGCAGTACTTC. Its protein product is CSVESNGAEQYF.

This chain uses TRBV4-1 with TRBJ2-2, with TRBD1 identical over 9 bases. This CDR3 spans 22 amino acids. The germline V gene encodes CDR1 MGHRA and CDR2 YSYEKL. Trimming at V came to 0 bases and at J to 4 bases, leaving 21 bases not matched to a gene. DNA for the CDR3: TGCGCCAGCAGCCAAGAGTGGGCGGCGCTCGTATTCGGGACAGGGACCACCGGGGAGCTGTTTTTT. Protein product: CASSQEWAALVFGTGTTGELFF.

This clonotype has a count of ten or more. An end of the junction does not agree with germline; a read error may underlie this. The V call is TRBV7-3, the J call TRBJ2-1; 9 bases are a match to TRBD1. The CDR3 extends over 18 amino acids. Germline CDR1 and CDR2: SGHTA and FQGTGA. Here the CDR3 DNA reads TGTGCCAGCAGCCTAACCTACAGGGGGCGTAGCTCCTACAATGAGCAGTTCTTC. This codes for CASSLTYRGRSSYNEQFF.

The chain links TRBV20-1 to TRBJ2-7, with 12 bases that match TRBD1. The CDR3 has 13 amino acids. Unmatched junction bases numbered 5, after V lost 7 bases and J lost 4 bases. CDR1 and CDR2 (germline): DFQATT, SNEGSKA (reference sequence). CDR3 amino acids: CSVPGQGAYEQYF. CDR3 nucleotides: TGCAGTGTCCCGGGACAGGGGGCTTACGAGCAGTACTTC.

This clonotype was recorded at least ten times. This chain links TRBV19 with TRBJ1-5; TRBD1 might be the D (5 bases). CDR1 is LNHDA, CDR2 SQIVND, per germline (reference sequence). There are 15 residues in the CDR3. Trimming pared 3 bases from V and 2 bases from J, leaving 11 bases between. The CDR3 protein is CASSILLGGNQPQHF. In DNA, the CDR3 is TGTGCCAGTAGTATCCTATTGGGGGGCAATCAGCCCCAGCATTTT.

V gene TRBV12-3 or TRBV12-4 combines with J gene TRBJ2-5; unclear D gene. The CDR3 length is 14 residues. The V end lost 5 bases, the J end lost 4 bases, and 14 bases lay between the germline ends. This CDR3 is CASSTDRRAETQYF. CDR3 sequence (DNA): TGTGCCAGCAGTACAGATCGACGGGCAGAGACCCAGTACTTC.

Many counts were recorded for this clonotype. In DNA form, the CDR3 reads TGTGCCAGCAGCTTATATCTAGAGAACACTGAAGCTTTCTTT. Protein: CASSLYLENTEAFF. The chain recombines TRBV7-8 with TRBJ1-1; no clear D. The CDR3 loop spans 14 amino acids. With 2 bases removed from V and 1 base from J, the gap between germline ends came to 8 bases. Per germline, CDR1 SGHVS and CDR2 FQNEAQ.

This chain uses TRBV28 with TRBJ1-2; no clear D gene. V lost 5 bases, J lost 1 base, and 20 bases lay in between. The CDR3 is made up of 17 amino acids. Germline V gene lookup returns CDR1 MDHEN and CDR2 SYDVKM. CDR3 loop: CASSPTRRLIINYGYTF. CDR3 DNA sequence: TGTGCCAGCAGTCCAACCCGCCGCCTGATTATTAACTATGGCTACACCTTC.

This clonotype was recorded at least ten times. The chain carries TRBV7-2 and TRBJ2-7; D is possibly TRBD2 (6 bases). Between the trimmed V and J ends, which lost 5 bases and 1 base, there was a span of 12 bases. CDR3 length equals 14 residues. CDR1 is SGHTA and CDR2 is FQGNSA in the germline V gene. CDR3 region: CASSPTSPSYEQYF. CDR3 DNA: TGTGCCAGCAGCCCCACTAGCCCGTCCTACGAGCAGTACTTC.

This clonotype was detected many times. The rearrangement uses TRBV7-2 and TRBJ2-5; D call uncertain. CDR1 and CDR2 from the germline V gene are SGHTA and FQGNSA. Trimming took off 3 bases at V and 12 bases at J, with 14 bases between the two ends. This CDR3 region has 12 residues. CDR3 amino acids: CASSLVVGREYF. The CDR3 coding sequence is TGTGCCAGCAGCTTGGTGGTAGGAAGGGAGTACTTC. Combining the CDR3 with reference TRBV7-2 and TRBJ2-5 gives the whole variable domain GAGVSQSPSNKVTEKGKDVELRCDPISGHTALYWYRQSLGQGLEFLIYFQGNSAPDKSGLPSDRFSAERTGGSVSTLTIQRTQQEDSAVYLCASSLVVGREYFGPGTRLLVL.